The rows below give T cell receptor beta chains drawn from one sample of a study of T cells after posttransplantation cyclophosphamide. The protocol was immunoSEQ multiplex PCR, while the TCRdb copy is restricted to in-frame clones and leaves out a portion. The data show about 1,700 clones, with none appearing a single time. Here the sequenced sample was PBMCs, taken less than 400 days after allogeneic stem cell transplant with posttransplant cyclophosphamide. The source of these receptors is a male patient aged 55 to 69 who received an allogeneic stem cell transplant from an unrelated donor, was CMV-positive, and had acute and chronic GVHD. Some T cells may possibly be graft donor cells. CDR3s include the opening cysteine and the closing phenylalanine or tryptophan. A D gene is named only where the DNA matches it firmly. Expanded clones are given a class, and other clones once, few, many or no size at all.

V gene	J gene	clone size	D gene	CDR3 protein	CDR3 DNA
TRBV7-9	TRBJ2-5	few	TRBD2	CASSLSPAGEETQYF	TGTGCCAGCAGCTTATCCCCAGCGGGAGAAGAGACCCAGTACTTC
TRBV4-1	TRBJ2-2	.	TRBD2	CASSLTSGDTGELFF	TGCGCCAGCAGCCTAACTAGCGGTGACACCGGGGAGCTGTTTTTT
TRBV10-3	TRBJ1-1	.	TRBD1	CAIRPGQVMNTEAFF	TGTGCCATCAGACCCGGACAGGTTATGAACACTGAAGCTTTCTTT
TRBV2	TRBJ1-1	medium-sized	TRBD1	CASRGDRGNTEAFF	TGTGCCAGCAGGGGGGACAGGGGGAACACTGAAGCTTTCTTT
TRBV2	TRBJ1-1	.	.	CASSEAKRMNTEAFF	TGTGCCAGCAGTGAAGCCAAGAGGATGAACACTGAAGCTTTCTTT
TRBV19	TRBJ1-5	medium-sized	.	CASMAGINQPQHF	TGTGCCAGTATGGCAGGGATTAATCAGCCCCAGCATTTT
TRBV6-5	TRBJ1-5	many	.	CASSYAVNQPQHF	TGTGCCAGCAGTTACGCAGTCAATCAGCCCCAGCATTTT
TRBV12-5	TRBJ1-1	.	.	CASGSPRETGMNTEAFF	TGTGCTAGTGGTTCCCCCCGGGAGACGGGGATGAACACTGAAGCTTTCTTT
TRBV7-9	TRBJ2-7	few	.	CASSLSGYEQYF	TGTGCCAGCAGCTTATCAGGGTACGAGCAGTACTTC
TRBV4-2	TRBJ1-1	many	.	CASSQDEATEAFF	TGTGCCAGCAGCCAAGACGAGGCCACTGAAGCTTTCTTT
TRBV9	TRBJ2-3	few	TRBD2	CASSKTSVTDTQYF	TGTGCCAGCAGCAAAACTAGCGTGACAGATACGCAGTATTTT
TRBV25-1	TRBJ2-1	many	TRBD1	CASSESYGPMGQGDEQFF	TGTGCCAGCAGTGAATCCTACGGGCCCATGGGGCAGGGGGATGAGCAGTTCTTC
TRBV2	TRBJ1-2	few	.	CASSEEIEIISGYTF	TGTGCCAGCAGTGAAGAAATTGAGATTATATCGGGCTACACCTTC
TRBV19	TRBJ1-3	many	.	CATRVDPLPGNTIYF	TGTGCCACCCGGGTCGACCCTCTACCTGGAAACACCATATATTTT
TRBV6-5	TRBJ2-2	.	.	CASRSGVGELFF	TGTGCCAGCAGGTCAGGGGTCGGGGAGCTGTTTTTT
TRBV7-9	TRBJ1-2	few	TRBD1	CASSDHRVGGVYGYTF	TGTGCCAGCAGCGATCATCGGGTAGGGGGCGTATATGGCTACACCTTC
TRBV29-1	TRBJ2-1	medium-sized	TRBD1	CSVPGQGFTNEQFF	TGCAGCGTTCCGGGACAGGGGTTCACGAATGAGCAGTTCTTC
TRBV5-6	TRBJ2-7	medium-sized	TRBD2	CASSLGLAGVTEQYF	TGTGCCAGCAGCTTGGGACTAGCGGGAGTCACCGAGCAGTACTTC
TRBV4-2	TRBJ2-1	.	TRBD2	CASSQARAGASSYNEQFF	TGTGCCAGCAGCCAAGCTCGAGCGGGAGCCAGCTCCTACAATGAGCAGTTCTTC
TRBV27	TRBJ1-3	medium-sized	.	CASRHAGNGNTIYF	TGTGCCAGCAGACATGCCGGGAACGGAAACACCATATATTTT
TRBV9	TRBJ2-7	medium-sized	TRBD2	CASSSQPLAGTYEQYF	TGTGCCAGCAGCTCACAACCGCTAGCGGGAACCTACGAGCAGTACTTC
TRBV2	TRBJ1-1	few	TRBD1	CASSPGTVSTEAFF	TGTGCCAGCAGCCCCGGGACAGTTTCAACTGAAGCTTTCTTT
TRBV9	TRBJ2-3	medium-sized	TRBD2	CASSVVERGATDTQYF	TGTGCCAGCAGCGTAGTCGAGCGGGGCGCCACAGATACGCAGTATTTT
TRBV7-8	TRBJ2-7	.	.	CASSLDPTSSEQYF	TGTGCCAGCAGCTTAGACCCAACGAGCTCCGAGCAGTACTTC
TRBV11-2	TRBJ2-2	medium-sized	.	CASSRGSGELFF	TGTGCCAGCAGTCGAGGGTCGGGCGAGCTGTTTTTT
TRBV4-3	TRBJ2-1	.	TRBD1	CASSQPGGKQFF	TGCGCCAGCAGCCAACCAGGGGGCAAGCAGTTCTTC
TRBV5-6	TRBJ2-6	medium-sized	TRBD1	CASSWTGGNSGANVLTF	TGTGCCAGCAGCTGGACAGGGGGGAACTCTGGGGCCAACGTCCTGACTTTC
TRBV6-5	TRBJ2-3	medium-sized	.	CASIRGKAQYF	TGTGCCAGCATCCGAGGGAAGGCGCAGTATTTT
TRBV19	TRBJ2-1	many	.	CASSTLGSSYNEQFF	TGTGCCAGTAGTACCCTTGGGAGCTCCTACAATGAGCAGTTCTTC
TRBV5-5	TRBJ2-5	many	TRBD2	CASSLTSGRAETQYF	TGTGCCAGCAGCCTAACTAGCGGGAGAGCGGAGACCCAGTACTTC
TRBV6-5	TRBJ2-1	medium-sized	TRBD2	CASTRGGGYNEQFF	TGTGCCAGCACGCGCGGGGGGGGCTACAATGAGCAGTTCTTC
TRBV7-9	TRBJ1-4	.	TRBD1	CASSPQIFTGTGAEKLFF	TGTGCCAGCAGCCCTCAAATCTTCACCGGGACAGGAGCGGAAAAACTGTTTTTT
TRBV19	TRBJ2-4	medium-sized	TRBD2	CASTGLAGGSKNIQYF	TGTGCCAGTACCGGACTAGCGGGAGGTAGCAAAAACATTCAGTACTTC
TRBV11-2	TRBJ2-5	medium-sized	.	CASSPRGPAQETQYF	TGTGCCAGCAGCCCCCGAGGTCCTGCTCAGGAGACCCAGTACTTC
TRBV30	TRBJ2-7	medium-sized	TRBD1	CAWSAGGPYEQYF	TGTGCCTGGAGTGCAGGGGGCCCCTACGAGCAGTACTTC
TRBV6-6	TRBJ2-1	many	.	CASSYFATDEQFF	TGTGCCAGCAGTTACTTCGCAACGGATGAGCAGTTCTTC
TRBV5-6	TRBJ2-1	few	.	CASHPVGDTDNEQFF	TGTGCCAGCCATCCAGTCGGGGACACCGACAATGAGCAGTTCTTC
TRBV5-6	TRBJ1-1	medium-sized	.	CASSHRRGGLYYTEAFF	TGTGCCAGCAGCCATCGTCGCGGGGGGCTTTACTACACTGAAGCTTTCTTT
TRBV29-1	TRBJ1-1	few	.	CSAPGGAGNTEAFF	TGCAGCGCTCCGGGGGGGGCGGGGAACACTGAAGCTTTCTTT
TRBV5-6	TRBJ1-2	.	TRBD1	CASSRLQGHRGYTF	TGTGCCAGCAGCCGATTACAGGGGCACCGTGGCTACACCTTC
TRBV28	TRBJ1-3	medium-sized	.	CASSPGGHPISGNTIYF	TGTGCCAGCAGTCCGGGAGGGCACCCCATCTCTGGAAACACCATATATTTT
TRBV27	TRBJ2-3	medium-sized	.	CASRGVLMETQYF	TGTGCCAGCAGGGGTGTATTGATGGAGACGCAGTATTTT
TRBV30	TRBJ2-7	.	TRBD1	CAWMPGTGGNEQYF	TGTGCCTGGATGCCCGGGACAGGGGGGAACGAGCAGTACTTC
TRBV25-1	TRBJ1-1	medium-sized	.	CASSVGGGGGNTEAFF	TGTGCCAGCAGTGTGGGAGGCGGGGGAGGGAACACTGAAGCTTTCTTT
TRBV5-6	TRBJ1-2	.	.	CASSLVGNYGYTF	TGTGCCAGCAGCTTAGTGGGCAACTATGGCTACACCTTC
TRBV12-5	TRBJ2-3	few	TRBD2	CASGLVHPGGTQYF	TGTGCTAGTGGTTTGGTACACCCCGGGGGGACGCAGTATTTT
TRBV5-1	TRBJ2-3	medium-sized	TRBD1	CASSLAGGQGMDTQYF	TGCGCCAGCAGCTTGGCGGGGGGACAGGGCATGGATACGCAGTATTTT
TRBV5-8	TRBJ1-2	few	TRBD1	CASSSPDRAGGYTF	TGTGCCAGCAGCTCCCCGGACAGGGCGGGAGGCTACACCTTC
TRBV6-5	TRBJ2-7	medium-sized	TRBD2	CASRGLDSYEQYF	TGTGCCAGCCGGGGACTAGATTCCTACGAGCAGTACTTC
TRBV14	TRBJ2-3	medium-sized	.	CASSYSTGHPTDTQYF	TGTGCCAGCAGCTACTCGACAGGCCACCCCACAGATACGCAGTATTTT
TRBV29-1	TRBJ2-1	.	.	CSVPPHVPGSNNEQFF	TGCAGCGTGCCCCCTCATGTTCCGGGGAGTAACAATGAGCAGTTCTTC
TRBV19	TRBJ2-5	few	TRBD1	CASSTGGAYQETQYF	TGTGCCAGTAGTACAGGGGGCGCCTACCAAGAGACCCAGTACTTC
TRBV2	TRBJ2-7	medium-sized	TRBD2	CASRSSWGGSYEQYF	TGTGCCAGCAGGAGCTCTTGGGGGGGTTCCTACGAGCAGTACTTC